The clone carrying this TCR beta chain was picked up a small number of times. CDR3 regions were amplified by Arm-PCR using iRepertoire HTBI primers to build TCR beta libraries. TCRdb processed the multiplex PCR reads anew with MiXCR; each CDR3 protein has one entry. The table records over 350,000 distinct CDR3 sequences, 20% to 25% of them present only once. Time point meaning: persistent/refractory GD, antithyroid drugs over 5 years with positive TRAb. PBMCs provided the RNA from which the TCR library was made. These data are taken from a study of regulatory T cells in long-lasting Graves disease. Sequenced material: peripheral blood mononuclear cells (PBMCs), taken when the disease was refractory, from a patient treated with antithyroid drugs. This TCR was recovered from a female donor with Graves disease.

In DNA form, the CDR3 reads TGTGCCTGGAGTGTAATCGGGACACCCTCCTACGAGCAGTACTTC. It specifies CAWSVIGTPSYEQYF. The chain is built from TRBV30 and TRBJ2-7; D is possibly TRBD1 (6 bases). The germline CDR1 and CDR2 sequences are GTSNPN and SVGIG (reference sequence). Between the trimmed V and J ends, which lost 0 bases and 0 bases, there was a span of 12 bases. The CDR3 length is 15 residues.